Listed below are T cell receptor beta chains from one sample, sequenced in a study of regulatory T cells in long-lasting Graves disease. MiXCR, applied by TCRdb to the multiplex PCR reads, yields one record per CDR3 protein. This table has some 460,000 distinct CDR3 sequences, under 20% appearing once. The same sample was also used in a study of T cells in Graves' hyperthyroidism and ophthalmopathy.

This specimen consisted of peripheral blood mononuclear cells (PBMCs), obtained at new diagnosis, from a patient treated with antithyroid drugs. The receptors derive from a man aged 35 to 55 with Graves disease. Each CDR3 is given with its conserved first and last residue. D genes are given only for firm matches. A clone size is listed for some rows: how often the clone was seen (once, few, many), or a class if it is expanded.

CDR3 DNA | CDR3 protein | D gene | J gene | V gene | clone size
TGTGCCAGCACCAGCGGGACAGGGAATACACGGACTAACTATGGCTACACCTTC | CASTSGTGNTRTNYGYTF | TRBD1 | TRBJ1-2 | TRBV2 | many
TGTGCCAGCAGTTTTAGCTTGAACACCGGGGAGCTGTTTTTT | CASSFSLNTGELFF | - | TRBJ2-2 | TRBV27 | few
TGTGCCAGCAGTTTCCGGACTAGCGGGAGGGCCTACTACAATGAGCAGTTCTTC | CASSFRTSGRAYYNEQFF | TRBD2 | TRBJ2-1 | TRBV12-3/TRBV12-4 | -
TGTGCCAGCAGTTACTCGTCACCCCGGGAATATGGCTACACCTTC | CASSYSSPREYGYTF | - | TRBJ1-2 | TRBV6-2/TRBV6-3 | many
TGTGCCAGCAGTTTGTTTGCAGCAGGGCAGGCAAATTACGAGCAGTACTTC | CASSLFAAGQANYEQYF | - | TRBJ2-7 | TRBV5-6 | -
TGTGCCATCAGGGGGACCAATGATGCAGATACGCAGTATTTT | CAIRGTNDADTQYF | - | TRBJ2-3 | TRBV10-3 | -
TGTGCCAGCAGCATGACTAGCGGGGTTTTGGGGACCCAGTACTTC | CASSMTSGVLGTQYF | TRBD2 | TRBJ2-5 | TRBV7-2 | -
TGTGCCAGCAGTTTAGGCAGGGTTGAAGAACTGTTTTTT | CASSLGRVEELFF | - | TRBJ1-4 | TRBV28 | -
TGTGCCAGCAGGCCACAGGGCTACCAAGAGACCCAGTACTTC | CASRPQGYQETQYF | - | TRBJ2-5 | TRBV28 | many
TGTGCCAGCAGTTTTTCGACAAAGAGTAACGAGCAGTACTTC | CASSFSTKSNEQYF | - | TRBJ2-7 | TRBV28 | many
TGTGCTAGTGCCGTGGGGGCATTGGGTTCACCCCTCCACTTT | CASAVGALGSPLHF | - | TRBJ1-6 | TRBV12-5 | many
TGCAGCGTTTCACAAGGGGGAACCTCCTACGAGCAGTACTTC | CSVSQGGTSYEQYF | - | TRBJ2-7 | TRBV29-1 | -
TGTGCCACCAGTGATGCCGGGGGACAGGTCTACAATGAGCAGTTCTTC | CATSDAGGQVYNEQFF | TRBD1 | TRBJ2-1 | TRBV24-1 | many
TGTGCCAGCAGCGTAGAGGCGGGAGGACTCACAGATACGCAGTATTTT | CASSVEAGGLTDTQYF | TRBD2 | TRBJ2-3 | TRBV9 | many
TGTGCCAGCAGCCAACTACCCCGCTCCTACAATGAGCAGTTCTTC | CASSQLPRSYNEQFF | - | TRBJ2-1 | TRBV14 | few
TGCGCCAGCAGCCCGGGACAGGCAAACTCCAATGAGCAGTTCTTC | CASSPGQANSNEQFF | TRBD1 | TRBJ2-1 | TRBV5-1 | -
TGTGCCAGCATGCCCAGGGGGTTGGCTTTCTTT | CASMPRGLAFF | TRBD1 | TRBJ1-1 | TRBV28 | many
TGCGCCAGCAGCTTGGTGGGCCTCGGACTGTACACTGAAGCTTTCTTT | CASSLVGLGLYTEAFF | - | TRBJ1-1 | TRBV5-1 | -
TGTGCCAGCTCACCACGATCGTCGTCTAGCGGGGGCTACGAGCAGTACTTC | CASSPRSSSSGGYEQYF | TRBD2 | TRBJ2-7 | TRBV18 | many
TGTGCCAGCAGTTCGGGGCTCTATGGCTACACCTTC | CASSSGLYGYTF | - | TRBJ1-2 | TRBV28 | many
TGTGCCAGCAGCCCCGACAGTTTTCTAGCCAAAAACATTCAGTACTTC | CASSPDSFLAKNIQYF | - | TRBJ2-4 | TRBV28 | many
TGTGCCAGCAGAGGGGGGGGCTGGGGCTACACCTTC | CASRGGGWGYTF | - | TRBJ1-2 | TRBV2 | many
TGTGCCTGGAGCCGGACTAGCGGGAGGAATGAGCAGTTCTTC | CAWSRTSGRNEQFF | TRBD2 | TRBJ2-1 | TRBV30 | many
TGTGCCAGCAGTCCGGGACTAGGGGTGGAGTACTTC | CASSPGLGVEYF | TRBD2 | TRBJ2-7 | TRBV6-1 | few
TGTGCCAGCAACCAACAAGCCCCCGGGCGGGAAACCACAGATACGCAGTATTTT | CASNQQAPGRETTDTQYF | - | TRBJ2-3 | TRBV27 | many
TGTGCCAGCAGCTTAATCGGCGGGGCGAACACCGGGGAGCTGTTTTTT | CASSLIGGANTGELFF | - | TRBJ2-2 | TRBV11-3 | many
TGTGCCAGCGGTCCCCCCGGGACTAGCGGGAAAGATACGCAGTATTTT | CASGPPGTSGKDTQYF | TRBD2 | TRBJ2-3 | TRBV28 | -
TGTGGCATCCACGACAGGAACTATGGCTACACCTTC | CGIHDRNYGYTF | - | TRBJ1-2 | TRBV28 | -
TGCAGTGTGGCCCACGATGGCTACACCTTC | CSVAHDGYTF | - | TRBJ1-2 | TRBV20-1 | few
TGTGCCAGCAAGACTTCTTACAATGAGCAGTTCTTC | CASKTSYNEQFF | - | TRBJ2-1 | TRBV12-3/TRBV12-4 | -
TGCAGTGCTAGTCCCCCGACAGCCCTTATCAACTATGGCTACACCTTC | CSASPPTALINYGYTF | - | TRBJ1-2 | TRBV20-1 | many
TGCAGTGCTAGCCATCAAGGGTTCTCGGAATATCATGGCTACACCTTC | CSASHQGFSEYHGYTF | - | TRBJ1-2 | TRBV20-1 | -
TGTGCCAGCAGTCGTAGGACAGGTATAGCTTTCTTT | CASSRRTGIAFF | TRBD1 | TRBJ1-1 | TRBV28 | many
TGTGCCACCAGCAGAGAGGGGGAGGGCATTCAGTACTTC | CATSREGEGIQYF | TRBD2 | TRBJ2-4 | TRBV15 | -
TGTGCCAGCAGCCTCATGGGAGGGGACATTCAGTACTTC | CASSLMGGDIQYF | TRBD2 | TRBJ2-4 | TRBV4-2 | once
TGTGCCAGCAGTTCCCATAGCGGAGGTGACTACAATGAGCAGTTCTTC | CASSSHSGGDYNEQFF | - | TRBJ2-1 | TRBV12-3/TRBV12-4 | few
TGTGCCAGCAGTTCGAGGGGATTCAATCAGCCCCAGCATTTT | CASSSRGFNQPQHF | - | TRBJ1-5 | TRBV6-2/TRBV6-3 | -
TGTGCCAGCAGCTTGGGACTTACGTACTCCTACAATGAGCAGTTCTTC | CASSLGLTYSYNEQFF | - | TRBJ2-1 | TRBV5-4 | few
TGTGCCAGCAGTGAGGGAAGAATCAACCCCAACACTGAAGCTTTCTTT | CASSEGRINPNTEAFF | - | TRBJ1-1 | TRBV2 | many
TGTGCCAGCAGCTTTACTCGACTAGCGGGAGAGTTATATGAGCAGTTCTTC | CASSFTRLAGELYEQFF | TRBD2 | TRBJ2-1 | TRBV7-8 | many
TGTGCCAGCAGCACGCTCCGGGACAGGGGAACCAATAACTATGGCTACACCTTC | CASSTLRDRGTNNYGYTF | TRBD1 | TRBJ1-2 | TRBV11-2 | -
TGTGCCAGCAGCTTAGGGCGCCGGAGCTCCTACAATGAGCAGTTCTTC | CASSLGRRSSYNEQFF | - | TRBJ2-1 | TRBV11-2 | many
TGCAGTGCTAGACCGCCCGGGACTAGCGGAACTGCGAACACCGGGGAGCTGTTTTTT | CSARPPGTSGTANTGELFF | TRBD2 | TRBJ2-2 | TRBV20-1 | many
TGTGCCAGCAGTTTTGCTGGACTAGCGGGAGGTGGGTCCTACGAGCAGTACTTC | CASSFAGLAGGGSYEQYF | TRBD2 | TRBJ2-7 | TRBV28 | many
TGTGCCAGCAGGAGGTGGGACACTAATCAGCCCCAGCATTTT | CASRRWDTNQPQHF | - | TRBJ1-5 | TRBV27 | many
TGTGCCAGCAGCTTAGGGCAGATGAACTACGAGCAGTACTTC | CASSLGQMNYEQYF | - | TRBJ2-7 | TRBV7-6 | -
TGTGCCAGCTCACCCCGGACAGGCTCAAGGAATGAGCAGTTCTTC | CASSPRTGSRNEQFF | TRBD1 | TRBJ2-1 | TRBV18 | few
TGTGCCAGCACCCTCGGACTGGCCACAGATACGCAGTATTTT | CASTLGLATDTQYF | - | TRBJ2-3 | TRBV28 | many
TGTGCTAGTGGTTTGGTAAAGCGGGAGGGCCTGGACAATGAGCAGTTCTTC | CASGLVKREGLDNEQFF | TRBD2 | TRBJ2-1 | TRBV12-5 | many
TGTGCCAGCAGTTACCTAGCGGGAGGGCCGGGCACAGATACGCAGTATTTT | CASSYLAGGPGTDTQYF | TRBD2 | TRBJ2-3 | TRBV12-3/TRBV12-4 | many
TGCAGCGTTGCCAACAAGATCTCCGGGGCTGAAGCTTTCTTT | CSVANKISGAEAFF | - | TRBJ1-1 | TRBV29-1 | -
TGTGCTAGTGGCACCACCGAGGCGACGAGGGCCAGAGAGACCCAGTACTTC | CASGTTEATRARETQYF | - | TRBJ2-5 | TRBV12-5 | once
TGTGCCAGCAGTTGGTCCTCCCGCAATCAGCCCCAGCATTTT | CASSWSSRNQPQHF | - | TRBJ1-5 | TRBV27 | -
TGTGCCAGCAGTTTAATGTCAGGGGGCATGTATGGCTACACCTTC | CASSLMSGGMYGYTF | TRBD1 | TRBJ1-2 | TRBV28 | many
TGCGCCAGCAGCTTACACTCCGAGCAGTACTTC | CASSLHSEQYF | - | TRBJ2-7 | TRBV5-1 | many
TGTGCCAGCAGTCATAAGGACAGGAAAAACATTCAGTACTTC | CASSHKDRKNIQYF | TRBD1 | TRBJ2-4 | TRBV5-8 | many
TGTGCCAGCAGTTTTATAGGAGATACGCAGTATTTT | CASSFIGDTQYF | - | TRBJ2-3 | TRBV28 | many
TGTGCCAGCAGGTCCCAGGGCACAGATACGCAGTATTTT | CASRSQGTDTQYF | - | TRBJ2-3 | TRBV7-9 | many
TGTGCCAGCAGCCTTACGGACCTATCAGGGGAGCAGTACTTC | CASSLTDLSGEQYF | - | TRBJ2-7 | TRBV3-1 | many
TGTGCCAGCAGCTCTCGGGACTACCCTAGCACAGATACGCAGTATTTT | CASSSRDYPSTDTQYF | TRBD2 | TRBJ2-3 | TRBV7-2 | many